Listed below are T cell receptor beta chains from one sample, sequenced in a study of chemoradiotherapy in HPV16-positive cancers. Profiling relied on immunoSEQ multiplex PCR, and the TCRdb table lists in-frame clones only, not all of them. Of roughly 7,300 clones in the sample, 85% to 90% were seen once. The sample here was taken from a patient who underwent chemoradiotherapy. The receptors here all came from a human donor with HPV-associated anogenital cancer. The CDR3 runs from the conserved cysteine through the conserved F or W. A D gene is named only where the DNA matches it firmly. Clone size is not always given. Where it is, it says once, few, many or a class for expanded clones.

V gene: TRBV11-3; D gene: TRBD1; clone size: .; CDR3 length: 14; J gene: TRBJ1-1; CDR3 DNA: TGTGCCAGCACCCGAGGGACAGGGGCCACTGAAGCTTTCTTT; CDR3 protein: CASTRGTGATEAFF
V gene: TRBV2; D gene: .; clone size: .; CDR3 length: 14; J gene: TRBJ1-4; CDR3 DNA: TGTGCCAGCAGGGCCCGGTGGGGGGATGAAAAACTGTTTTTT; CDR3 protein: CASRARWGDEKLFF
V gene: TRBV19; D gene: .; clone size: .; CDR3 length: 15; J gene: TRBJ2-3; CDR3 DNA: TGTGCCAGTAGTATGGCGGGACGCGGCACAGATACGCAGTATTTT; CDR3 protein: CASSMAGRGTDTQYF
V gene: TRBV4-2; D gene: .; clone size: few; CDR3 length: 18; J gene: TRBJ1-5; CDR3 DNA: TGTGCCAGCAGCCAACAATCTAGTAGGAGTATGAGCAATCAGCCCCAGCATTTT; CDR3 protein: CASSQQSSRSMSNQPQHF
V gene: TRBV10-2; D gene: TRBD1; clone size: .; CDR3 length: 16; J gene: TRBJ2-1; CDR3 DNA: TGCGCCAGCAGTGAAACAGGGGTTATTGGGGTTAATGAGCAGTTCTTC; CDR3 protein: CASSETGVIGVNEQFF
V gene: TRBV11-1; D gene: TRBD1; clone size: .; CDR3 length: 15; J gene: TRBJ2-2; CDR3 DNA: TGTGCCAGCAGCCCGACAGGGAGTTACACCGGGGAGCTGTTTTTT; CDR3 protein: CASSPTGSYTGELFF
V gene: TRBV19; D gene: .; clone size: .; CDR3 length: 12; J gene: TRBJ1-1; CDR3 DNA: TGTGCCAGTAGTACCCTTTACTCGGAAGCTTTCTTT; CDR3 protein: CASSTLYSEAFF
V gene: TRBV2; D gene: .; clone size: .; CDR3 length: 14; J gene: TRBJ2-1; CDR3 DNA: TGTGCCAGCAGCCCGGGACTCCCTCCCAATGAGCAGTTCTTC; CDR3 protein: CASSPGLPPNEQFF
V gene: TRBV28; D gene: .; clone size: .; CDR3 length: 16; J gene: TRBJ2-2; CDR3 DNA: TGTGCCAGCAGTTTTTTCGCCAGTCCTGCACGGGGGGAGCTGTTTTTT; CDR3 protein: CASSFFASPARGELFF
V gene: TRBV6-1; D gene: TRBD2; clone size: .; CDR3 length: 16; J gene: TRBJ2-7; CDR3 DNA: TGTGCCAGCAGTGAAGAGTGGCTAGCGGACTCCTACGAGCAGTACTTC; CDR3 protein: CASSEEWLADSYEQYF